Following are 27 T cell receptor beta chains from one sample sequenced in a study of identical twins. MiXCR was run by TCRdb on the 5' RACE reads, yielding one entry per CDR3 protein. The sample shows around 670,000 distinct CDR3 sequences, 5.5% to 6.5% of them seen only once. Sequencing was carried out using naive T cells sorted from blood. The receptors were sampled from a man aged 18 to 35 in good health.

This clonotype was seen repeatedly, ten times or more. V is TRBV12-3 or TRBV12-4 and J is TRBJ1-1, with a possible D match to TRBD1 (6 bases). The CDR3 totals 13 residues. V was pared by 5 bases and J by 10 bases, with 17 bases between. The CDR3 coding sequence is TGTGCCAGCAGTCTCAACAGGGAAGGGGGAGCTTTCTTT. This encodes CASSLNREGGAFF.

There are a few counts of this clonotype. The rearrangement links TRBV7-7 to TRBJ2-5, with 7 bases matching TRBD1. Per the germline V gene, CDR1 is SSHAT and CDR2 is FNYEAQ (reference sequence). This CDR3 has 15 amino acids. Trimming at V came to 5 bases and at J to 5 bases, leaving 11 bases not matched to a gene. The CDR3 is CASSLKTGYMETQYF. CDR3 nucleotides: TGTGCCAGCAGCCTTAAGACAGGGTATATGGAGACCCAGTACTTC.

This clonotype was observed at least ten times. CDR3 region: CATSREGVKGQETQYF. DNA of the CDR3: TGTGCCACCAGCAGAGAAGGGGTCAAGGGCCAAGAGACCCAGTACTTC. The chain joins TRBV15 to TRBJ2-5, with TRBD1 as a possible D gene (5 bases). Germline-derived CDR1 and CDR2 are LNHNV and YYDKDF (reference sequence). V lost 0 bases, J lost 1 base, and 12 bases lay in between. The CDR3 runs to 16 residues.

This clonotype was seen ten or more times. The chain uses TRBV18 and TRBJ2-3; D not certain. Trimming cost V 0 bases and J 6 bases, with 10 bases left between them. The CDR3 runs to 14 residues. Germline V CDR1 and CDR2: KGHSH, LQKENI. CDR3 coding DNA: TGTGCCAGCTCACCACCTGAAACGAGGGATACGCAGTATTTT. The encoded protein is CASSPPETRDTQYF.

This clonotype has more than one count but fewer than ten. V gene TRBV5-1 combines with J gene TRBJ1-2; D remains unclear. Germline CDR1 SGHRS, CDR2 YFSETQ. The CDR3 is 12 amino acids. Trimming cost V 1 base and J 8 bases, with 9 bases left between them. The CDR3 loop is CASSLSQAGYTF. The CDR3 region has the DNA TGCGCCAGCAGCTTGAGTCAGGCCGGCTACACCTTC.

V and J are TRBV20-1 and TRBJ1-5; D not certain. CDR3 length: 16 amino acids. The germline V gene has CDR1 DFQATT and CDR2 SNEGSKA (reference sequence). The V gene lost 6 bases and the J gene lost 1 base, with 19 bases spanning the gap. This CDR3 reads CSAPSAEKVSNQPQHF. The CDR3 nucleotides read TGCAGTGCCCCCAGTGCAGAAAAAGTCAGCAATCAGCCCCAGCATTTT.

This clonotype came up many times. The chain couples TRBV5-4 to TRBJ1-2; the D gene is possibly TRBD1 (6 bases). CDR1 SGHNT and CDR2 YYREEE come from the germline V gene (reference sequence). Trimming stripped 4 bases from V and 7 bases from J, with 17 bases between. This CDR3 spans 14 amino acids. DNA for the CDR3: TGTGCCAGCAGCCCGGTCGGGACATCTCCTGGCTACACCTTC. It specifies CASSPVGTSPGYTF.

This clonotype was picked up many times. The rearrangement uses TRBV12-3 or TRBV12-4 and TRBJ1-3; no firm D call. This CDR3 is 14 amino acids long. V gave up 3 bases and J gave up 0 bases, with 6 bases separating them. The CDR3 loop is CASSLPPSGNTIYF. DNA for the CDR3: TGTGCCAGCAGTTTGCCACCCTCTGGAAACACCATATATTTT.

This clonotype was recorded at least ten times. The chain joins TRBV7-9 to TRBJ2-1, with 7 bases aligning to TRBD1. This CDR3 has 13 amino acids. The ends lost 3 bases at V and 10 bases at J; junction bases unmatched: 6. In germline, CDR1 is SEHNR, CDR2 FQNEAQ (reference sequence). The CDR3, as DNA: TGTGCCAGCAGCTTTACAGGGGTGGCAGAGCAGTTCTTC. It specifies CASSFTGVAEQFF.

J is TRBJ2-1 and V is TRBV5-1; D perhaps matches TRBD2 (6 bases). CDR1 and CDR2 (germline): SGHRS, YFSETQ. With 4 bases removed from V and 7 bases from J, the gap between germline ends came to 21 bases. CDR3 length equals 16 residues. The CDR3 spells CASSPAGLAQGNEQFF. In DNA, the CDR3 is TGCGCCAGCAGCCCCGCCGGGCTAGCGCAAGGGAATGAGCAGTTCTTC.

V and J are TRBV18 and TRBJ1-5; D possibly corresponds to TRBD1 (5 bases). Germline V gives CDR1 KGHSH, CDR2 LQKENI. Trimming took 3 bases from V and 6 from J, leaving 15 bases between them. There are 15 residues in the CDR3. In nucleotides, the CDR3 is TGTGCCAGCTCACCGGGCGGGAATCAGGGTCAGCCCCAGCATTTT. Amino acid sequence: CASSPGGNQGQPQHF.

This clonotype has only a few counts. The chain carries TRBV12-3 or TRBV12-4 and TRBJ2-3; 7 bases agree with TRBD2. The CDR3 sequence is 12 residues long. Trimming cost V 7 bases and J 10 bases; bases outside gene matches: 8. CDR3 region: CASNTGGLAQYF. The CDR3 coding sequence is TGTGCCAGCAATACGGGGGGTTTGGCGCAGTATTTT.

The chain uses TRBV7-7 and TRBJ2-3, with 8 bases matching TRBD1. The CDR3 consists of 15 residues. Germline lookup yields CDR1 SSHAT and CDR2 FNYEAQ (reference sequence). The trim removed 5 bases at V and 2 bases at J, leaving 6 bases unmatched. The CDR3 DNA follows: TGTGCCAGCAGCGAGACAGGGGCGGTCACAGATACGCAGTATTTT. Translated, it gives CASSETGAVTDTQYF.

This clonotype has ten or more counts. As DNA, the CDR3 is TGTGCCAGTCGAACAGGGCCTGAGCAGTTCTTC. Encoded protein: CASRTGPEQFF. The chain employs TRBV5-5 and TRBJ2-1, with a tentative D call TRBD1 (6 bases). CDR3 length equals 11 residues. V lost 8 bases to trimming and J lost 9 bases, with 12 bases between them. CDR1 is SGHKS and CDR2 is YYEKEE in the germline V gene (reference sequence).

The CDR3 spells CSARDFRESWTGELFF. CDR3 sequence (DNA): TGCAGTGCTAGAGATTTTCGGGAGTCGTGGACCGGGGAGCTGTTTTTT. V usage is TRBV20-1 and J usage is TRBJ2-2; possible D gene TRBD2, 6 bases. Germline CDR1 reads DFQATT; CDR2 reads SNEGSKA (reference sequence). Between the trimmed V and J ends, which lost 0 bases and 5 bases, there was a span of 16 bases. This CDR3 is 16 amino acids long.

This clonotype was observed at least ten times. The chain has TRBV28 and TRBJ2-1; D possibly corresponds to TRBD1 (6 bases). The CDR3 runs to 17 residues. V lost 1 base and J 1 base, leaving 14 bases between the germline ends. CDR1 is MDHEN and CDR2 is SYDVKM in the germline V gene. CDR3 protein: CASSLYPTRGSYNEQFF. CDR3 nucleotide sequence: TGTGCCAGCAGTTTATATCCCACGAGGGGGTCCTACAATGAGCAGTTCTTC.

This clonotype was seen repeatedly, ten times or more. The V call is TRBV29-1, the J call TRBJ2-1; a weak D match, TRBD2 (5 bases). The CDR3 is made up of 13 amino acids. Germline loops: CDR1 SQVTM, CDR2 ANQGSEA. Trimming removed 6 bases from V and 5 bases from J, with 14 bases in between. The CDR3, as DNA: TGCAGCGTCTACTTGGGAGTTAACAATGAGCAGTTCTTC. It encodes CSVYLGVNNEQFF.

This clonotype was recorded a few times. This sequence joins TRBV9 and TRBJ2-5, with 7 bases identical to TRBD2. Trimming removed 4 bases from V and 10 bases from J; junction bases left unmatched: 13. This CDR3 has 14 amino acids. Germline values: CDR1 SGDLS, CDR2 YYNGEE. The DNA for the CDR3 is TGTGCCAGCAGCCAGCGGGACTGGGAATTGGACCAGTACTTC. Its translation is CASSQRDWELDQYF.

This clonotype appeared many times. The V and J genes are TRBV7-9 and TRBJ2-3; 12 nucleotides line up with TRBD2. Germline CDR1 is SEHNR and CDR2 is FQNEAQ (reference sequence). The V segment lost 5 bases and the J segment 0 bases; nucleotides outside the gene matches: 6. The CDR3 extends over 17 amino acids. The CDR3 bases are TGTGCCAGCAGCCGACTAGCGGGAGACAGGAGCACAGATACGCAGTATTTT. As protein: CASSRLAGDRSTDTQYF.

The chain combines TRBV5-5 with TRBJ1-1; D remains ambiguous. This CDR3 is 13 amino acids long. Trimming removed 4 bases from V and 0 bases from J, with 7 bases in between. CDR1 and CDR2 from the germline V gene are SGHKS and YYEKEE (reference sequence). The CDR3: CASSQFMNTEAFF. The CDR3, as DNA: TGTGCCAGCAGCCAGTTCATGAACACTGAAGCTTTCTTT.

A few counts support this clonotype. The J gene is TRBJ2-1, the V gene TRBV6-1; tentative D call: TRBD2 (7 bases). CDR3 length: 15 amino acids. V gave up 6 bases and J gave up 5 bases, with 17 bases separating them. In germline, CDR1 is MNHNS, CDR2 SASEGT. The CDR3 nucleotides are TGTGCCAGCAGCTGGGGGCTAGCGGAACACAATGAGCAGTTCTTC. As protein: CASSWGLAEHNEQFF.

This clonotype was detected ten times or more. This chain connects TRBV12-3 or TRBV12-4 to TRBJ2-1; D gene ambiguous. The germline V and J ends were trimmed by 5 bases and 4 bases, with 12 bases remaining between them. The length of the CDR3 is 14 residues. The CDR3 here is CASSPRTDYNEQFF. The CDR3 DNA follows: TGTGCCAGCAGTCCAAGGACGGATTACAATGAGCAGTTCTTC.

This clonotype was detected ten times or more. The chain combines TRBV7-2 with TRBJ2-1, with TRBD2 matching 9 bases. CDR1 is SGHTA and CDR2 is FQGNSA in the germline V gene. Trimming took 4 bases from V and 8 from J; bases not matched to a gene: 9. CDR3 length equals 15 residues. The CDR3 DNA reads as TGTGCCAGCAGCTCCCTAGCGGGGCCAGGGGATGAGCAGTTCTTC. Translated: CASSSLAGPGDEQFF.

The rearrangement uses TRBV14 and TRBJ1-5; 7 bases are shared with TRBD1. V shed 2 bases, J shed 7 bases, and the junction held 11 bases outside the gene matches. This CDR3 spans 16 amino acids. CDR1 is SGHDN and CDR2 is FVKESK in the germline V gene. DNA for the CDR3: TGTGCCAGCAGCCAATTGGGACAGAGGAGGCCCCAGCCCCAGCATTTT. Its protein is CASSQLGQRRPQPQHF.

This clonotype was picked up a small number of times. V and J are TRBV20-1 and TRBJ2-7; the match to TRBD2 covers 12 bases. With 6 bases clipped from V and 1 base from J, the junction kept 7 bases outside the gene matches. CDR3 size: 15 residues. Per the germline V gene, CDR1 is DFQATT and CDR2 is SNEGSKA (reference sequence). The CDR3 sequence: CSAPRLAGASYEQYF. CDR3 coding DNA: TGCAGTGCCCCGAGACTAGCGGGAGCTTCCTACGAGCAGTACTTC.

This clonotype was seen many times. This chain links TRBV2 with TRBJ2-7; D gene unclear. CDR3 size: 14 residues. The V and J ends lost 3 bases and 2 bases respectively, with 11 bases between them. Germline CDR1 and CDR2: SNHLY and FYNNEI. CDR3 bases: TGTGCCAGCAGTGATCGCGGTTACCCCTACGAGCAGTACGTC. This codes for CASSDRGYPYEQYV.

This clonotype has ten or more counts. V gene TRBV27 combines with J gene TRBJ2-7; D may be TRBD1 (6 bases). The CDR3 sequence is 13 residues long. V was trimmed by 5 bases and J by 2 bases, leaving 10 bases between them. Germline CDR1 MNHEY, CDR2 SMNVEV (reference sequence). The CDR3, as DNA: TGTGCCAGCAGTCCCGGACAGCCCTACGAGCAGTACTTC. This gives the protein CASSPGQPYEQYF.